This T cell receptor (beta chain) was documented in a study of T cells after posttransplantation cyclophosphamide. Methotrexate plus calcineurin inhibitor accompanied controls' myeloablative marrow transplants; sampling was 1 year later. V lost 5 bases to trimming and J lost 2 bases, with 16 bases between them. Germline CDR1 SGHRS, CDR2 YFSETQ. CDR3 size: 15 residues. By proportion, this clone is hyperexpanded. Method: immunoSEQ multiplex PCR; TCRdb's copy keeps in-frame clones and lacks some. The table shows 5,000 or so clones, with about three quarters occurring only once. This material consisted of PBMCs, taken around 290 days after allogeneic stem cell transplant with calcineurin inhibitor and methotrexate. J is TRBJ1-1 and V is TRBV5-1, with a tentative D call TRBD1 (6 bases). This clonotype originated in a female patient between 50 and 59 years old who received an allogeneic stem cell transplant from an unrelated donor, was CMV-positive, and had acute and chronic GVHD. Part of the T cells may come from the graft donor. This CDR3 reads CASRYRVVDNTEAFF. The CDR3 bases are TGCGCCAGCAGGTACAGGGTCGTGGATAACACTGAAGCTTTCTTT.